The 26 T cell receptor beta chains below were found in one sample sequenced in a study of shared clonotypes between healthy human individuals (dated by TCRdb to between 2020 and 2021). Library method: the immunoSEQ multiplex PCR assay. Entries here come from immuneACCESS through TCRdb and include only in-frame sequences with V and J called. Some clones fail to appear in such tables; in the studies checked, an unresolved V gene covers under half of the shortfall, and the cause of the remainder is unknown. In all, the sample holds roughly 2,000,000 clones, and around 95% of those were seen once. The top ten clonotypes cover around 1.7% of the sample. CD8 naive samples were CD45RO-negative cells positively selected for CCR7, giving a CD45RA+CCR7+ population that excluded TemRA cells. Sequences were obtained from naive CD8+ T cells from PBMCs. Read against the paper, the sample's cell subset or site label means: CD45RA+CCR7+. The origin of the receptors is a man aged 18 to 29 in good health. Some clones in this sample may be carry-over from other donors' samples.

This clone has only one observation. This CDR3 reads CASSPLQDRVHEQYF. In DNA form, the CDR3 reads TGTGCCAGCAGTCCTCTACAGGACAGGGTCCACGAGCAGTACTTC. The chain joins TRBV27 to TRBJ2-7; 8 bases are a match to TRBD1. Germline V gene lookup returns CDR1 MNHEY and CDR2 SMNVEV (reference sequence). Unmatched junction bases numbered 11, after V lost 5 bases and J lost 5 bases. There are 15 residues in the CDR3.

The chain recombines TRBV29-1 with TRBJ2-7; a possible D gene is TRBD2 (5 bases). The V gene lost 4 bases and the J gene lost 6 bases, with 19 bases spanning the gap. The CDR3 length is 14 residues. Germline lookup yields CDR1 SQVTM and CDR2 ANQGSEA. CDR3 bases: TGCAGCGTTGTTTCAAGGGATGACGCGGGCGAGCAGTACTTC. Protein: CSVVSRDDAGEQYF.

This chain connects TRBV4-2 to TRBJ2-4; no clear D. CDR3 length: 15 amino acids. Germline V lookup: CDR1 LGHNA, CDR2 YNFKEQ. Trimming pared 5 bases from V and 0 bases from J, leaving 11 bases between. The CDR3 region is CASSGQSLAKNIQYF. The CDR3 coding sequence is TGTGCCAGCAGCGGTCAGAGCCTAGCCAAAAACATTCAGTACTTC.

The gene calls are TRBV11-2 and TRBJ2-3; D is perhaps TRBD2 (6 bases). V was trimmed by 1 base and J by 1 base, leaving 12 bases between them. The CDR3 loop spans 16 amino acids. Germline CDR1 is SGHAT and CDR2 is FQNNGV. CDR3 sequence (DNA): TGTGCCAGCAGCTTAGGGTGGCGGGAACGCACAGATACGCAGTATTTT. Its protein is CASSLGWRERTDTQYF.

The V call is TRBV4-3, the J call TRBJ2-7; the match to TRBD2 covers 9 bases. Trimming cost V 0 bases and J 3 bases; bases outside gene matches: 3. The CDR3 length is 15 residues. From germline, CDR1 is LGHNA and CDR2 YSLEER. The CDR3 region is CASSQESGRSYEQYF. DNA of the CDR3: TGCGCCAGCAGCCAAGAGAGCGGGAGGAGCTACGAGCAGTACTTC.

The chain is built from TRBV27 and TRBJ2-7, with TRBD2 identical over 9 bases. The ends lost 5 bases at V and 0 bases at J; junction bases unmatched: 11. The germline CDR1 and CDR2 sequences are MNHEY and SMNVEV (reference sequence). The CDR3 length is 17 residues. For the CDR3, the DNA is TGTGCCAGCAGTCCCAGACTAGCGGAAATTAACTCCTACGAGCAGTACTTC. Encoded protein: CASSPRLAEINSYEQYF.

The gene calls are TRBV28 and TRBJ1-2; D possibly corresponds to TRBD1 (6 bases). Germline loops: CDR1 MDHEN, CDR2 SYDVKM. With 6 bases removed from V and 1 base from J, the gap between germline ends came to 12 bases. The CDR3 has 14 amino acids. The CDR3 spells CASREQGNNYGYTF. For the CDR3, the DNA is TGTGCCAGCAGGGAACAGGGTAATAACTATGGCTACACCTTC.

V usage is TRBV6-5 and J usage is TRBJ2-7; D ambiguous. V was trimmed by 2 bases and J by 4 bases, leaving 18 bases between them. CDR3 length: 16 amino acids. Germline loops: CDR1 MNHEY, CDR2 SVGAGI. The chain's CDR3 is CASSYDPVGKLYEQYF. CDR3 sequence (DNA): TGTGCCAGCAGTTACGACCCGGTTGGCAAACTTTACGAGCAGTACTTC.

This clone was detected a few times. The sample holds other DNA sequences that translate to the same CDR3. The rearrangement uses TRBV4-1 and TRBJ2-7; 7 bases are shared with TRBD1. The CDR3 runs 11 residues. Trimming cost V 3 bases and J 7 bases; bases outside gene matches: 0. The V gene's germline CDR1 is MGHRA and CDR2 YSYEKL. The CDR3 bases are TGCGCCAGCAGCCAGGGACAGGAGCAGTACTTC. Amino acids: CASSQGQEQYF.

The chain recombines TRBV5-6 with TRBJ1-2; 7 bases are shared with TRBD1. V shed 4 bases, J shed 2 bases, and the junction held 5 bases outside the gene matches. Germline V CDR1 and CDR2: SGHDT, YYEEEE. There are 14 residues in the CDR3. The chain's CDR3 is CASSRGQSNYGYTF. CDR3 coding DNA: TGTGCCAGCAGCCGGGGACAGTCCAACTATGGCTACACCTTC.

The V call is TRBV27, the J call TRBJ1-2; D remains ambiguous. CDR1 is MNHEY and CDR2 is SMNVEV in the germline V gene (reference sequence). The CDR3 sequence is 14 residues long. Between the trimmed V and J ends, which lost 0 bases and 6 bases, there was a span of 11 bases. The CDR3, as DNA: TGTGCCAGCAGTTTATCTGGGTCCCTAGATGGCTACACCTTC. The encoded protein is CASSLSGSLDGYTF.

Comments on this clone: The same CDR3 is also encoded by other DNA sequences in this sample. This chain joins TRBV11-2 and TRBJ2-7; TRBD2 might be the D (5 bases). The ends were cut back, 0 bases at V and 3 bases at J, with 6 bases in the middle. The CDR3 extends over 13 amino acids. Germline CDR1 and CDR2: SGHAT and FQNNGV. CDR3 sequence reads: CASSLERDYEQYF. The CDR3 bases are TGTGCCAGCAGCTTAGAGAGGGACTACGAGCAGTACTTC.

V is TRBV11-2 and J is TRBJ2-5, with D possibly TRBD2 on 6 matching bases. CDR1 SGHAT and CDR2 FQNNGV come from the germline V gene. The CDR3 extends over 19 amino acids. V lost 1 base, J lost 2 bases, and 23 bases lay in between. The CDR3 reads CASSLVSVSGSPSQETQYF. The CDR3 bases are TGTGCCAGCAGCTTAGTGTCAGTTAGCGGCTCACCCAGTCAAGAGACCCAGTACTTC.

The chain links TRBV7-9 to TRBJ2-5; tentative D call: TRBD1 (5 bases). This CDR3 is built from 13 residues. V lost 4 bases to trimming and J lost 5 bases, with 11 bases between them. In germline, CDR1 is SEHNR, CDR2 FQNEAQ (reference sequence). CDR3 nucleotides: TGTGCCAGCAGCTGGCGGACATGGGAGACCCAGTACTTC. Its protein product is CASSWRTWETQYF.

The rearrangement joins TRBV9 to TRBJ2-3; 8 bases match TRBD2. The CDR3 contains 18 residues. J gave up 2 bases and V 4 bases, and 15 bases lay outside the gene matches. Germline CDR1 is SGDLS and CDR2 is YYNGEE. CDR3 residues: CASSRGRSTSGLTDTQYF. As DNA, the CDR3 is TGTGCCAGCAGCAGAGGGAGGAGCACTAGCGGACTCACAGATACGCAGTATTTT. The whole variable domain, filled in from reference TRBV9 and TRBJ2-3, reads DSGVTQTPKHLITATGQRVTLRCSPRSGDLSVYWYQQSLDQGLQFLIQYYNGEERAKGNILERFSAQQFPDLHSELNLSSLELGDSALYFCASSRGRSTSGLTDTQYFGPGTRLTVL.

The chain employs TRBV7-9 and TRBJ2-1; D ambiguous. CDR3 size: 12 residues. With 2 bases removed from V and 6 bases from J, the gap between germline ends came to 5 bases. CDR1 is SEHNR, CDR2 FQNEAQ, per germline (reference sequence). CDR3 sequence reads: CASSLPINEQFF. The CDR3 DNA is TGTGCCAGCAGCTTACCCATCAATGAGCAGTTCTTC.

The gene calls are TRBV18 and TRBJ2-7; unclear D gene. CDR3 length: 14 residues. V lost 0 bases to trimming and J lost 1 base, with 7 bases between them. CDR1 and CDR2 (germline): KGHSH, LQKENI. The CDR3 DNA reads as TGTGCCAGCTCACCACCGCAGTTTTCCTACGAGCAGTACTTC. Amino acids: CASSPPQFSYEQYF.

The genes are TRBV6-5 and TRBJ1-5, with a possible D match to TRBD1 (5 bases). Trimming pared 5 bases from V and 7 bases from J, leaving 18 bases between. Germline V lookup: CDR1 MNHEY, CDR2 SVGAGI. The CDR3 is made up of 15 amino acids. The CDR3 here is CASSQRPGTRQPQHF. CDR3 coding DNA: TGTGCCAGCAGTCAGAGGCCGGGGACGAGGCAGCCCCAGCATTTT.

The CDR3 region is CASSRVVLAAMQFF. Here the CDR3 DNA reads TGTGCCAGCAGTAGGGTGGTCCTAGCGGCAATGCAGTTCTTC. This chain connects TRBV27 to TRBJ2-1; 7 positions match TRBD2. The CDR3 extends over 14 amino acids. Germline-derived CDR1 and CDR2 are MNHEY and SMNVEV (reference sequence). Trimming at V came to 5 bases and at J to 12 bases, leaving 13 bases not matched to a gene.

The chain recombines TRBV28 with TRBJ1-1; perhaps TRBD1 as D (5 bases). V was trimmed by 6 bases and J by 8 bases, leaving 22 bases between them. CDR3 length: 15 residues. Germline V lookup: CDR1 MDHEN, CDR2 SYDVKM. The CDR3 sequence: CASSHAPAGTGEAFF. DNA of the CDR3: TGTGCCAGCAGCCACGCCCCCGCCGGGACGGGAGAAGCTTTCTTT. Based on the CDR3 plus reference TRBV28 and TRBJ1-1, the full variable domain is DVKVTQSSRYLVKRTGEKVFLECVQDMDHENMFWYRQDPGLGLRLIYFSYDVKMKEKGDIPEGYSVSREKKERFSLILESASTNQTSMYLCASSHAPAGTGEAFFGQGTRLTVV.

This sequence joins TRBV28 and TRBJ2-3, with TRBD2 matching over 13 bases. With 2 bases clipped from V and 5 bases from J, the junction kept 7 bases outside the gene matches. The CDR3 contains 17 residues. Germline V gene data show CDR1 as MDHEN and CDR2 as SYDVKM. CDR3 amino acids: CASSLLTGLAGVDTQYF. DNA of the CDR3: TGTGCCAGCAGTTTACTAACTGGACTAGCGGGAGTAGATACGCAGTATTTT.

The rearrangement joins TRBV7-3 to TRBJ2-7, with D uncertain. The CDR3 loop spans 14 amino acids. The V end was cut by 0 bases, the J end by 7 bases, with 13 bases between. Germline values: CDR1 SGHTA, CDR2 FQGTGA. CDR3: CASSLTGGSEEQYF. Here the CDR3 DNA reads TGTGCCAGCAGCTTAACGGGTGGGTCCGAGGAGCAGTACTTC.

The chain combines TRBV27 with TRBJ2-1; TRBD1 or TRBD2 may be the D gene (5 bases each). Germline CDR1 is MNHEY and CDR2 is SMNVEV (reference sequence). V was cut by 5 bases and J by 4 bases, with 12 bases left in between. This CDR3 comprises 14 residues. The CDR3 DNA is TGTGCCAGCAGTGCCGGGACCCTTTACAATGAGCAGTTCTTC. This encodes CASSAGTLYNEQFF.

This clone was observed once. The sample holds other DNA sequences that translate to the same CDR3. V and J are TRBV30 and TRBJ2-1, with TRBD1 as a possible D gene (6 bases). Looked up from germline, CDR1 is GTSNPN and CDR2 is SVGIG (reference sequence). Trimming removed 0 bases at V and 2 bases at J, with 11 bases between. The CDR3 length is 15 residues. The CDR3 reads CAWSVLAGAYNEQFF. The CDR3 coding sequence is TGTGCCTGGAGTGTTCTGGCAGGGGCCTACAATGAGCAGTTCTTC.

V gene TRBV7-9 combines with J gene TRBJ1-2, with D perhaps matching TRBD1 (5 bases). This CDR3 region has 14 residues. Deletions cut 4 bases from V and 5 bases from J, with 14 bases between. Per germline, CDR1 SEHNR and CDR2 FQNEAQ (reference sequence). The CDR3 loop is CASSSPVRDYGYTF. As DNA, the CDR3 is TGTGCCAGCAGCTCCCCGGTCAGGGATTATGGCTACACCTTC.

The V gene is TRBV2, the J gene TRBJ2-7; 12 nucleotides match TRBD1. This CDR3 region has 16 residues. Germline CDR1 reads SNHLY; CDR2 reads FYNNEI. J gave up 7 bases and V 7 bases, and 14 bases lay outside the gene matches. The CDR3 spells CASTTRPGQGAEEQYF. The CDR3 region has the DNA TGTGCCAGCACGACACGCCCGGGACAGGGGGCTGAGGAGCAGTACTTC. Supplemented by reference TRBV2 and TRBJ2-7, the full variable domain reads EPEVTQTPSHQVTQMGQEVILRCVPISNHLYFYWYRQILGQKVEFLVSFYNNEISEKSEIFDDQFSVERPDGSNFTLKIRSTKLEDSAMYFCASTTRPGQGAEEQYFGPGTRLTVT.